This note documents a single T cell receptor beta chain sequence. Its cognate antigen is unknown. This entry comes from a study of CD8 T cells in Susac syndrome. RNA, at about 0.45 to 1 ug, was reverse transcribed with random hexamers. Amplification of TCR beta CDR3 used immunoSEQ multiplex PCR across 54 Vbeta and 13 Jbeta. TCRdb reprocessed the immunoSEQ multiplex PCR reads via MiXCR and lists one record per CDR3 protein. The sample has roughly 250,000 distinct CDR3 sequences, 96% seen once. The CDR3 is 12 residues long. Trimming shortened V by 6 bases and J by 8 bases, and 13 bases separated the two germline ends. CDR1 MDHEN and CDR2 SYDVKM come from the germline V gene. Findings of the study overall: In Susac syndrome, CD4+ T cell repertoires lacked any clonal expansion.

This sequence was found in a human donor with Susac syndrome. The rearrangement uses TRBV28 and TRBJ1-2, with a weak D call TRBD1 (6 bases). The sequenced sample was CD4+ T cells from PBMCs. The CDR3 loop reads CASSLQGSGYTF. The CDR3 nucleotides read TGTGCCAGCAGCCTACAGGGTTCCGGCTACACCTTC.